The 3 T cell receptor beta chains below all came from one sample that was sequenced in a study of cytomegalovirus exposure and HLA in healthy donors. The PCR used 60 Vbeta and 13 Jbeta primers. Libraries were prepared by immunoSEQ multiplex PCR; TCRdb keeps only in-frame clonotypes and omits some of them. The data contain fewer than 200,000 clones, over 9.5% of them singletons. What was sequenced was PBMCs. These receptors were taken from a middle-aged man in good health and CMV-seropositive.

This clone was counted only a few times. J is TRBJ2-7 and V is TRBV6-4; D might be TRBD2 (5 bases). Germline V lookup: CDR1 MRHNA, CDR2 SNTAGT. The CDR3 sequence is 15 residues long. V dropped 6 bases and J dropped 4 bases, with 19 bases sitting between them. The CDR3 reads CASRVISWRAYEQYF. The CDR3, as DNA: TGTGCCAGCAGGGTGATTTCCTGGCGGGCGTACGAGCAGTACTTC.

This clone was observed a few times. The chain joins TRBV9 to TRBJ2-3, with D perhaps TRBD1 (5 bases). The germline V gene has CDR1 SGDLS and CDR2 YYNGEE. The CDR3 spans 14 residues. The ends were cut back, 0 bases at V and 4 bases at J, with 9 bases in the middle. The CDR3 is CASSVGSGSDTQYF. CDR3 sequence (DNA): TGTGCCAGCAGCGTAGGGTCAGGGTCAGATACGCAGTATTTT.

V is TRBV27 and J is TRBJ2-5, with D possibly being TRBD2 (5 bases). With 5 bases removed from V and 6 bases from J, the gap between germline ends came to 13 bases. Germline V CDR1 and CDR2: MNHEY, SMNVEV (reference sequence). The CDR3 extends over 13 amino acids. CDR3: CASSLSGKQTQYF. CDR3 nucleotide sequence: TGTGCCAGCAGTCTTTCCGGGAAGCAGACCCAGTACTTC.